The clone carrying this T cell receptor beta chain was recorded at least ten times. Its target is not known. The data were taken from a study of response to subunit inactivated influenza vaccine. Study conclusions and caveats: Few additional T cells are recruited per seasonal influenza vaccination, authors suggested.

The CDR3 extends over 14 amino acids. V lost 1 base, J lost 2 bases, and 7 bases lay in between. Germline-derived CDR1 and CDR2 are MGHRA and YSYEKL. TCRdb analysed the RT-PCR reads with MiXCR anew, one entry per CDR3 protein. The table records about 650,000 distinct CDR3 sequences, about 14% of them present only once. The sequence was obtained from a man between 45 and 60 years old who received an inactivated influenza vaccine. The sequencing used PBMCs from blood, collected 14 days before vaccination. The chain links TRBV4-1 to TRBJ2-3, with D uncertain. Here the CDR3 reads CASSQVGYTDTQYF. As DNA, the CDR3 is TGCGCCAGCAGCCAAGTTGGCTACACAGATACGCAGTATTTT.